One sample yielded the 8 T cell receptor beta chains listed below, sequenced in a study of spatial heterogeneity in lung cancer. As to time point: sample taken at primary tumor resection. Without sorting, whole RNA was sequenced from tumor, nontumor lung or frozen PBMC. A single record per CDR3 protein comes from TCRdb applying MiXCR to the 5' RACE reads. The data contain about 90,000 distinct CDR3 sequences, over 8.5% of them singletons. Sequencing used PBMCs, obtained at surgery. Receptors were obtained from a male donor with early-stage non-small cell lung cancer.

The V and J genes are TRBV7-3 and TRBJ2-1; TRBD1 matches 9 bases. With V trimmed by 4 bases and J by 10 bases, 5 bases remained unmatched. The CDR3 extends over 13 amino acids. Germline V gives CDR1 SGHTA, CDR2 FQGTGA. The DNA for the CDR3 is TGTGCCAGCAGCTCGGGACAGGGTGAAGAGCAGTTCTTC. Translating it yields CASSSGQGEEQFF.

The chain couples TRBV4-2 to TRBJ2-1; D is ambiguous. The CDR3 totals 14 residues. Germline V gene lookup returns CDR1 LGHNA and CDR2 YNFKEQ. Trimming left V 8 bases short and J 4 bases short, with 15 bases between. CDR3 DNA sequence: TGTGCCAGCGCCTCGGCGGCTAGTTACAATGAGCAGTTCTTC. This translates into CASASAASYNEQFF.

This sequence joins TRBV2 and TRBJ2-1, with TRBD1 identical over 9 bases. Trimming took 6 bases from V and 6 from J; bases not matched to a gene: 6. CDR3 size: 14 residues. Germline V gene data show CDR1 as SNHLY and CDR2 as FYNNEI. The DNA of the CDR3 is TGTGCCAGCAGAAGGGACAGGGTGAGCAATGAGCAGTTCTTC. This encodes CASRRDRVSNEQFF.

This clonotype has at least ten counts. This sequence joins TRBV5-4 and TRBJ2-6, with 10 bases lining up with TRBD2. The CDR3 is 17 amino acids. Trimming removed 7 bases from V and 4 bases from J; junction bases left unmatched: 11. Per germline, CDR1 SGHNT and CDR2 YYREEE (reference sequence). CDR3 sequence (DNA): TGTGCCAGCTCCCCCTTAGCGGGAGGATACGGGGCCAACGTCCTGACTTTC. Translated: CASSPLAGGYGANVLTF.

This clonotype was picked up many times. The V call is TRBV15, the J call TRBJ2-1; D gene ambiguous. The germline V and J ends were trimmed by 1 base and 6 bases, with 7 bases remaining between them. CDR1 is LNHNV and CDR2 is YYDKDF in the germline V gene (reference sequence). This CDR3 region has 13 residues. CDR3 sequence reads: CATSRGMGNEQFF. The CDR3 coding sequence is TGTGCCACCAGCAGAGGGATGGGCAATGAGCAGTTCTTC.

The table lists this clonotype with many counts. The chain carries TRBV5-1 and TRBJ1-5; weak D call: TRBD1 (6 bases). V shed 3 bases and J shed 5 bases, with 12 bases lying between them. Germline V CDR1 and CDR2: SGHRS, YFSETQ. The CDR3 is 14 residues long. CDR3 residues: CASSWGGQDQPQHF. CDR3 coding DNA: TGCGCCAGCAGCTGGGGGGGCCAGGATCAGCCCCAGCATTTT.

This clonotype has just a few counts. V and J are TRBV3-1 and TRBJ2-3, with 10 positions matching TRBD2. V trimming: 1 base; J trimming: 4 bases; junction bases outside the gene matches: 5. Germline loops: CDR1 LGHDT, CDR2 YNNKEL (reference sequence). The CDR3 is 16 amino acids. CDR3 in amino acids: CASSQARAGGSDTQYF. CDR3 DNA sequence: TGTGCCAGCAGCCAAGCTAGAGCGGGGGGGTCAGATACGCAGTATTTT.

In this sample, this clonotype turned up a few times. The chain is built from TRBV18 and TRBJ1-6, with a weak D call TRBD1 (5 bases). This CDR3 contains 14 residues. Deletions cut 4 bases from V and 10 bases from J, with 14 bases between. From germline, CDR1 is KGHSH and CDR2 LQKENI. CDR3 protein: CASSQDRGLSPLHF. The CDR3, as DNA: TGTGCCAGCTCACAAGACAGAGGGCTCTCACCCCTCCACTTT.